The T cell receptor (beta chain) described here comes from a study of identical twins. A single record per CDR3 protein comes from TCRdb applying MiXCR to the 5' RACE reads. Seen here are 650,000 to 750,000 distinct CDR3 sequences, around 21% observed once, and the top ten hold over 4%. These data also featured in a second study, about T cells expressing NK-cell markers. This second study notes: The study sequenced eight donors, seven HCMV-seropositive and one seronegative. Topping the CD3+CD56-NKG2C+ fraction as well were these clonotypes, in four donors.

The specimen was PBMCs. This clonotype originated in a woman aged 18-35 years in good health.

The CDR3 loop reads CASSPLLAGSSGYTF. The CDR3 DNA is TGTGCCAGCAGCCCCCTCCTGGCAGGGTCAAGTGGCTACACCTTC. The chain combines TRBV7-2 with TRBJ1-2, with D possibly being TRBD1 (5 bases). CDR3 length: 15 amino acids. V was pared by 5 bases and J by 7 bases, with 20 bases between. Germline-derived CDR1 and CDR2 are SGHTA and FQGNSA.